The rows below give T cell receptor beta chains drawn from one sample of a study of spatial heterogeneity in lung cancer. TCRdb re-derived calls from the 5' RACE reads in MiXCR, one entry per CDR3 protein. The sample yields under 40,000 distinct CDR3 sequences, 5% to 5.5% seen once. Sample: PBMCs, taken at surgery. The receptor set was obtained from a female donor with early-stage non-small cell lung cancer. CDR3s include the opening cysteine and the closing phenylalanine or tryptophan. The D gene is left open where the match is weak.

D gene | J gene | V gene | CDR3 protein
NA | TRBJ2-7 | TRBV6-5 | CASSVFSSYEQYF
NA | TRBJ2-7 | TRBV30 | CAWSGGGGYEQYF
TRBD1 | TRBJ2-7 | TRBV20-1 | CSARRGLALYEQYF
TRBD1 | TRBJ1-5 | TRBV28 | CATSTGQRSSNQPQHF
NA | TRBJ2-7 | TRBV5-4 | CASSLQGPREQYF
NA | TRBJ2-7 | TRBV20-1 | CSAQPHRSSYEQYF
NA | TRBJ2-1 | TRBV5-1 | CASSRRQAGTLNEQFF
NA | TRBJ2-5 | TRBV2 | CASSGRYQETQYF
NA | TRBJ1-1 | TRBV30 | CAWSPGTVEAFF
NA | TRBJ1-4 | TRBV24-1 | CATIQQGTNEKLFF
TRBD1 | TRBJ1-6 | TRBV4-1 | CASSQDWGQGSPLHF
NA | TRBJ2-1 | TRBV7-9 | CASSLVDEQFF
TRBD1 | TRBJ1-4 | TRBV4-2 | CASSQPNRDRERKLFF
NA | TRBJ1-1 | TRBV7-9 | CASTPMNTEAFF
TRBD1 | TRBJ2-5 | TRBV9 | CASSVGDRGQETQYF
NA | TRBJ2-7 | TRBV6-2/TRBV6-3 | CASSSWGGRRTYEQYF
NA | TRBJ1-2 | TRBV19 | CASSPVSGGNYGYTF
NA | TRBJ1-2 | TRBV5-1 | CASSPDGDPNYGYTF
TRBD2 | TRBJ2-5 | TRBV5-1 | CASSRRPAGVSETQYF
NA | TRBJ1-2 | TRBV4-1 | CASSQGPVGGSPYGYTF
TRBD1 | TRBJ1-1 | TRBV18 | CASSPYSGGFSTEAFF
TRBD1 | TRBJ2-7 | TRBV5-4 | CASSLPGAGQGAGRQYF
NA | TRBJ1-1 | TRBV30 | CAWSVPVNTEAFF
NA | TRBJ2-3 | TRBV4-1 | CASSQESRVWTDTQYF
TRBD1 | TRBJ1-1 | TRBV28 | CASSLIGGPEAFF
NA | TRBJ1-1 | TRBV7-9 | CASSSRLVNAEAFF
TRBD1 | TRBJ2-7 | TRBV28 | CASSPTWTGESYEQYF
NA | TRBJ1-1 | TRBV24-1 | CATSDPGTSNTEAFF
TRBD2 | TRBJ2-1 | TRBV6-6 | CASSSGTSSYNEQFF
TRBD1 | TRBJ1-6 | TRBV3-1 | CASSHGTGTWDSPLHF
NA | TRBJ1-5 | TRBV15 | CATSRDGGHQPQHF
TRBD1 | TRBJ1-5 | TRBV7-9 | CASSLTGTGNQPQHF
TRBD2 | TRBJ2-1 | TRBV27 | CASRKAGGPNEQFF
TRBD2 | TRBJ2-7 | TRBV18 | CASSPPSGGNSYEQYF
NA | TRBJ1-2 | TRBV7-9 | CASSLVPGDYGYTF
TRBD2 | TRBJ2-3 | TRBV7-2 | CASSLAWSGGADTQYF
NA | TRBJ1-1 | TRBV2 | CASSAAQGTSTEAFF
NA | TRBJ2-5 | TRBV7-8 | CASSPSGSGRRSETQYF
TRBD1 | TRBJ2-3 | TRBV15 | CATSRGGQADTQYF
NA | TRBJ2-1 | TRBV11-2 | CASSRVQGRYNEQFF
NA | TRBJ2-3 | TRBV21-1 | CASSTTLTGSTDTQYF
NA | TRBJ2-1 | TRBV7-9 | CASSLAAGLYNEQFF
NA | TRBJ1-2 | TRBV30 | CAWALAGLGGYTF
NA | TRBJ2-1 | TRBV3-1 | CASSQEAGIYNEQFF
NA | TRBJ2-5 | TRBV30 | CAWSAGEWTQYF
NA | TRBJ1-3 | TRBV6-2/TRBV6-3 | CASATATAGNTIYF
TRBD2 | TRBJ2-3 | TRBV3-1 | CASSQVALLAGSTDTQYF
NA | TRBJ1-5 | TRBV28 | CASSFTTLGSNQPQHF
TRBD1 | TRBJ1-2 | TRBV18 | CASSPIDRGGYTF
TRBD2 | TRBJ2-1 | TRBV11-3 | CASSAQSGTSGGHEQFF
NA | TRBJ1-2 | TRBV4-1 | CASSQTNLRGPIGYTF
NA | TRBJ2-5 | TRBV10-3 | CAISQDQETQYF
NA | TRBJ1-2 | TRBV6-2/TRBV6-3 | CASSYDGGPPHGYTF
NA | TRBJ2-3 | TRBV5-4 | CASSFEGPRRDTQYF
TRBD2 | TRBJ2-1 | TRBV5-1 | CASSFAGVSYNEQFF
TRBD1 | TRBJ2-7 | TRBV4-3 | CASSQVGTGDYEQYF
NA | TRBJ2-7 | TRBV20-1 | CSASGGFYEQYF
NA | TRBJ2-3 | TRBV7-6 | CASSHDTDTQYF
TRBD2 | TRBJ2-3 | TRBV12-3/TRBV12-4 | CASSATSGAPRDTQYF